This TCR beta chain was observed in a study of regulatory T cells in long-lasting Graves disease. Study-level background: Disease was considered persistent Graves' disease after over 5 years of antithyroid drugs (with positive TSH receptor antibodies).

Germline V lookup: CDR1 SGHTA, CDR2 FQGNSA. Trimming cost V 4 bases and J 6 bases; bases outside gene matches: 11. The CDR3 extends over 15 amino acids. With iRepertoire HTBI primers and Arm-PCR of CDR3 regions, TCR beta libraries were built. TCRdb re-analysed the multiplex PCR reads in MiXCR, keeping a single row per CDR3 protein. The data show a few hundred thousand distinct CDR3 sequences, 20% to 25% seen once. This clonotype was observed at least ten times. Time point described: persistent/refractory GD, antithyroid drugs over 5 years with positive TRAb. The authors made the TCR library using RNA they extracted from PBMCs. Patients came through an endocrinology department, and that department was in Xi'an, China.

The rearrangement links TRBV7-2 to TRBJ2-7; 8 nucleotides line up with TRBD2. The TCR sequence derives from a female donor with Graves disease. Sequencing was performed on peripheral blood mononuclear cells (PBMCs), taken when the disease was refractory, from a patient treated with antithyroid drugs. The CDR3 loop is CASSSLSSGMGEQYF. CDR3 DNA sequence: TGTGCCAGCAGCTCCCTCAGTAGCGGGATGGGCGAGCAGTACTTC.